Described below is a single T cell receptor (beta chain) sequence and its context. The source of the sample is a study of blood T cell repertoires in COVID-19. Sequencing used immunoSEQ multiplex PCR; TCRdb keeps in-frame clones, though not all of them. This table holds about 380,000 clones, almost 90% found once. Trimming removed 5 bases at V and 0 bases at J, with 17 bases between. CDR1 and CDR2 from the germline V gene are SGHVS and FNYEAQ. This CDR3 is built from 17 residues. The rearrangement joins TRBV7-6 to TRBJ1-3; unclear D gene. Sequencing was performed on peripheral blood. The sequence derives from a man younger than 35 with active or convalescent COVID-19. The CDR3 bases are TGTGCCAGCAGCGGTAATCCCCCCGTTAGCTCTGGAAACACCATATATTTT. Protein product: CASSGNPPVSSGNTIYF.